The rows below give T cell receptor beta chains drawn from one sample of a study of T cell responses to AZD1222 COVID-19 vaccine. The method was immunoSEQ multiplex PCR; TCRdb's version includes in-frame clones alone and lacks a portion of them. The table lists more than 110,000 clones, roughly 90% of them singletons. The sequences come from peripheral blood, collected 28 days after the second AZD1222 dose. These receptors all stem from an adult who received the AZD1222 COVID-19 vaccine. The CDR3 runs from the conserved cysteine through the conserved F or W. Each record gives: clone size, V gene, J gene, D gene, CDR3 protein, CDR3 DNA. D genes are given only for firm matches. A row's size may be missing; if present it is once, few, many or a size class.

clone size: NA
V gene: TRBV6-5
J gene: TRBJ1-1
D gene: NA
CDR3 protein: CASTRTANTEAFF
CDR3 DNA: TGTGCCAGCACCCGGACAGCGAACACTGAAGCTTTCTTT

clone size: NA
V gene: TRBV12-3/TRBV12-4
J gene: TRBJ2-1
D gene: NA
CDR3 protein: CASSLTPRAEQFF
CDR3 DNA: TGTGCCAGCAGCCTTACCCCGCGAGCTGAGCAGTTCTTC

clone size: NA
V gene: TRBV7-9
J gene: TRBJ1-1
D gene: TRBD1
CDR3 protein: CASSFDRVWTEAFF
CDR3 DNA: TGTGCCAGCAGCTTTGACAGGGTGTGGACTGAAGCTTTCTTT

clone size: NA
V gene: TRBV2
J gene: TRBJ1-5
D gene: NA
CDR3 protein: CASSRVPGQPQHF
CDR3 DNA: TGTGCCAGCAGTAGGGTTCCAGGTCAGCCCCAGCATTTT

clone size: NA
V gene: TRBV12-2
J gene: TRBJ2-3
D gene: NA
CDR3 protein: CASRPVTACTDTQYF
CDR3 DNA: TGTGCAAGTCGCCCGGTCACCGCTTGCACAGATACGCAGTATTTT

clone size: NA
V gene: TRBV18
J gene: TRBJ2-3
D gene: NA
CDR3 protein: CASSPLATDRSTDTQYF
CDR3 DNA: TGTGCCAGCTCACCACTAGCCACGGACAGATCCACAGATACGCAGTATTTT

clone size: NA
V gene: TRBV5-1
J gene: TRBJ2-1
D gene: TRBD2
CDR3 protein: CASSLSAGANEQFF
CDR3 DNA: TGCGCCAGCAGCTTGTCAGCGGGAGCCAATGAGCAGTTCTTC

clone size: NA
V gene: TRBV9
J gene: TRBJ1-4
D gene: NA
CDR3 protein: CASSVGVSGNEKLFF
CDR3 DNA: TGTGCCAGCAGCGTAGGCGTATCAGGGAATGAAAAACTGTTTTTT

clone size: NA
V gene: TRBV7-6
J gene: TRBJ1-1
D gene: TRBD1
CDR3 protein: CASSLVPTLGQGAILAFF
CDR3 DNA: TGTGCCAGCAGCTTAGTCCCCACTCTCGGACAGGGGGCTATTTTGGCTTTCTTT

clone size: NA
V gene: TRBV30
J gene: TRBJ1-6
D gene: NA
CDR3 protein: CAWSVMGPLHF
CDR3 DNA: TGTGCCTGGAGTGTTATGGGACCCCTCCACTTT

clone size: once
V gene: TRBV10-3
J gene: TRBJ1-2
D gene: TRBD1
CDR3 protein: CAIMPGTGNGYTF
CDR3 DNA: TGTGCCATCATGCCCGGGACAGGTAATGGCTACACCTTC

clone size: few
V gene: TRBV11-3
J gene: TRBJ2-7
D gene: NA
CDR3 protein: CASSLDRDKPYEQYF
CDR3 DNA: TGTGCCAGCAGCTTAGACCGGGACAAGCCCTACGAGCAGTACTTC

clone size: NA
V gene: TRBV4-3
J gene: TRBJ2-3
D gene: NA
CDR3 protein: CASSQEGPGLGDTQYF
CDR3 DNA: TGCGCCAGCAGCCAAGAGGGACCGGGTCTTGGAGATACGCAGTATTTT

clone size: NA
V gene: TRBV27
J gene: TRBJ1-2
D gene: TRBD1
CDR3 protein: CASSSRDRGFGGYTF
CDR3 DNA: TGTGCCAGCAGTTCCCGGGACAGGGGGTTTGGGGGCTACACCTTC

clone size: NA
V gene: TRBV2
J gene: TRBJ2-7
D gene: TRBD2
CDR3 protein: CASSVVAGAGEQYF
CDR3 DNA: TGTGCCAGCAGTGTTGTAGCGGGAGCCGGGGAGCAGTACTTC

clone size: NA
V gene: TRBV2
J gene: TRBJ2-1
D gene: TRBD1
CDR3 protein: CASSGQGYDDEQFF
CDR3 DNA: TGTGCCAGCAGCGGACAGGGTTACGACGATGAGCAGTTCTTC

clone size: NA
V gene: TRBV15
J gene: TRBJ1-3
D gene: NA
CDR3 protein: CATSTRQSSGNTIYF
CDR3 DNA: TGTGCCACCAGCACCAGACAGAGCTCTGGAAACACCATATATTTT

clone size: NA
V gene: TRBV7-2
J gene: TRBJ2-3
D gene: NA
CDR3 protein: CASSLNLAVSTDTQYF
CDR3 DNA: TGTGCCAGCAGCTTGAATTTAGCGGTTAGCACAGATACGCAGTATTTT

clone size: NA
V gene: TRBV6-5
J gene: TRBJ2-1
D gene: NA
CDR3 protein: CASSLRGGSGWKQFF
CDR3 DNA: TGTGCCAGCAGTCTACGTGGGGGATCGGGCTGGAAGCAGTTCTTC

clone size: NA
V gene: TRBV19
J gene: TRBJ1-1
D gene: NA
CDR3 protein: CASSILNTEAFF
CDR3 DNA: TGTGCCAGTAGTATCCTGAACACTGAAGCTTTCTTT

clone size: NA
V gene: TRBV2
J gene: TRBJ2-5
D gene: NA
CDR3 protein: CASSQETQYF
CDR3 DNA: TGTGCCAGTAGTCAAGAGACCCAGTACTTC

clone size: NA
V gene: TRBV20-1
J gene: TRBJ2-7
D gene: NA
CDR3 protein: CSARQGYEQYF
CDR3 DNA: TGCAGTGCTAGACAGGGCTACGAGCAGTACTTC

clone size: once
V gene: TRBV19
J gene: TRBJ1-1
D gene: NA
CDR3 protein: CASSIEARMNTEAFF
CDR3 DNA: TGTGCCAGTAGTATAGAAGCCAGAATGAACACTGAAGCTTTCTTT

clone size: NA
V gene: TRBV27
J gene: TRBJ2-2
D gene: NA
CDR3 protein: CASSSLGSGELFF
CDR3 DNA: TGTGCCAGCAGTTCCTTGGGCAGCGGGGAGCTGTTTTTT

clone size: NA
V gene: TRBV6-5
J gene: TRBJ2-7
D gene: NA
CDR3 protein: CASSYSTGSVPYEQYF
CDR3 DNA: TGTGCCAGCAGTTACTCGACCGGGAGTGTTCCCTACGAGCAGTACTTC

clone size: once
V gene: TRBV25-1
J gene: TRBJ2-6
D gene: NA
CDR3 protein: CASSGRVTGANVLTF
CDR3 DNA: TGTGCCAGCAGTGGAAGGGTAACTGGGGCCAACGTCCTGACTTTC

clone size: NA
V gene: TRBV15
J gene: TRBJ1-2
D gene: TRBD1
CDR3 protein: CATSPPRTGEGGYTF
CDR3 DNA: TGTGCCACCAGCCCTCCGCGGACAGGGGAGGGTGGCTACACCTTC

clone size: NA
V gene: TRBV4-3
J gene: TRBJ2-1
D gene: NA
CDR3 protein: CASSQPGRLYNEQFF
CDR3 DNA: TGCGCCAGCAGCCAGCCCGGGCGTCTATACAATGAGCAGTTCTTC

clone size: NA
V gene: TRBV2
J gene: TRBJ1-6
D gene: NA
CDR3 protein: CACALQESSYNSPLHF
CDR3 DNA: TGTGCCTGCGCCTTACAGGAGAGCTCCTATAATTCACCCCTCCACTTT

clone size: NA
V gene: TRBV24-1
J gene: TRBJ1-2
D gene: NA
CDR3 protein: CATSGDRLNGYTF
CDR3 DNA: TGTGCCACCAGTGGCGACAGGCTTAACGGCTACACCTTC

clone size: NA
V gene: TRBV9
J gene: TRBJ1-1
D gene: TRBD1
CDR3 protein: CASSWIHKGQGNTEAFF
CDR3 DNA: TGTGCCAGCAGCTGGATCCACAAGGGACAGGGGAACACTGAAGCTTTCTTT

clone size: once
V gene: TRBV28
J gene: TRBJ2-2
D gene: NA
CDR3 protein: CASSLMRMNTGELFF
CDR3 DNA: TGTGCCAGCAGTTTAATGCGGATGAACACCGGGGAGCTGTTTTTT

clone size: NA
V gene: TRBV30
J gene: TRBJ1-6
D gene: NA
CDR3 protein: CAWRRGSPLHF
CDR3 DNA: TGTGCCTGGAGGAGGGGTTCACCCCTCCACTTT

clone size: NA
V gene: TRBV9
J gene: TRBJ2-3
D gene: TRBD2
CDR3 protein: CASSVAGGLAARTDTQYF
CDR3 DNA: TGTGCCAGCAGCGTAGCTGGGGGACTAGCGGCCCGAACAGATACGCAGTATTTT

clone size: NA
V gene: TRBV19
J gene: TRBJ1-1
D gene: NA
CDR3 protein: CASSTPGGQAEAFF
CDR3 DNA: TGTGCCAGTAGTACCCCTGGGGGGCAGGCTGAAGCTTTCTTT

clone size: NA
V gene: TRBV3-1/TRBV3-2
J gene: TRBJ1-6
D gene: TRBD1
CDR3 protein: CASSRQGWGNSPLHF
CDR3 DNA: TGTGCCAGCAGCCGACAGGGCTGGGGGAATTCACCCCTCCACTTT

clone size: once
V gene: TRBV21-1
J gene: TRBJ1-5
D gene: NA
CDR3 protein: CASSKGDRGGNQPQHF
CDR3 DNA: TGTGCCAGCAGCAAAGGAGACAGGGGAGGCAATCAGCCCCAGCATTTT

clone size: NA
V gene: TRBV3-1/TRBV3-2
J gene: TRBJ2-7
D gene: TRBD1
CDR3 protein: CASSRQGPYEQYF
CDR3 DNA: TGTGCCAGCAGCCGACAGGGTCCCTACGAGCAGTACTTC